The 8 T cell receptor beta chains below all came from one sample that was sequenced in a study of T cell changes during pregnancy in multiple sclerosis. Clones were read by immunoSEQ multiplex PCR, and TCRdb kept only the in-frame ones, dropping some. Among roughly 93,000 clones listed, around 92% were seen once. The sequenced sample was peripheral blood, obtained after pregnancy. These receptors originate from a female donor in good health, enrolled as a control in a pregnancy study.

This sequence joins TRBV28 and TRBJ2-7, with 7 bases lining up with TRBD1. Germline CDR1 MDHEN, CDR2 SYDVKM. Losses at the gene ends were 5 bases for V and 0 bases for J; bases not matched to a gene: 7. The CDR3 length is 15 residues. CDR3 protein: CASSQPGQFSYEQYF. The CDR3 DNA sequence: TGTGCCAGCAGTCAACCGGGACAGTTCTCCTACGAGCAGTACTTC.

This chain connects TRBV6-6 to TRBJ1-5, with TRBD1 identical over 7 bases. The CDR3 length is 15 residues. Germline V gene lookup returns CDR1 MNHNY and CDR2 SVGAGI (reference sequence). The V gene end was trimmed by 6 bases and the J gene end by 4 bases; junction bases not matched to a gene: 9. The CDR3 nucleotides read TGTGCCAGCAGCCTGGGACAGCGCCGGAATCAGCCCCAGCATTTT. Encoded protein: CASSLGQRRNQPQHF.

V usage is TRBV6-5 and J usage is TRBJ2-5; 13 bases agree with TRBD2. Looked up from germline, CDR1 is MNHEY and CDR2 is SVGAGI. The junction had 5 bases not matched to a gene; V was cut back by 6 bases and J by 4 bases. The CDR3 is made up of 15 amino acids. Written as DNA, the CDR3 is TGTGCCAGCAGCAAACTAGCGGGAGGGCCAGAGACCCAGTACTTC. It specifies CASSKLAGGPETQYF.

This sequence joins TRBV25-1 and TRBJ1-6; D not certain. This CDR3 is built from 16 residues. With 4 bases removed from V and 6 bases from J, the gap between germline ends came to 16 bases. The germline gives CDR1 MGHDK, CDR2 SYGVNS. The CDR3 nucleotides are TGTGCCAGCAGTGGGCCCGGTCAGACAATTAATTCACCCCTCCACTTT. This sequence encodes CASSGPGQTINSPLHF. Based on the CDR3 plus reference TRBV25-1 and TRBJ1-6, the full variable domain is EADIYQTPRYLVIGTGKKITLECSQTMGHDKMYWYQQDPGMELHLIHYSYGVNSTEKGDLSSESTVSRIRTEHFPLTLESARPSHTSQYLCASSGPGQTINSPLHFGNGTRLTVT.

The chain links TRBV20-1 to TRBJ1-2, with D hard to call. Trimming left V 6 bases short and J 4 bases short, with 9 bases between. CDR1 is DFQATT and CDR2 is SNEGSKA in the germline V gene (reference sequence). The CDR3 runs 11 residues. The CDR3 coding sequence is TGCAGTGCCCTCCAGGTCTATGGCTACACCTTC. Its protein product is CSALQVYGYTF.

CDR3 region: CASSVGQGANNEQFF. As DNA, the CDR3 is TGTGCCAGCAGCGTAGGACAGGGGGCCAACAATGAGCAGTTCTTC. The V gene is TRBV5-4, the J gene TRBJ2-1; 11 bases agree with TRBD1. The CDR3 covers 15 residues. Germline assignment: CDR1 SGHNT and CDR2 YYREEE (reference sequence). Trimming at V came to 4 bases and at J to 5 bases, leaving 5 bases not matched to a gene.

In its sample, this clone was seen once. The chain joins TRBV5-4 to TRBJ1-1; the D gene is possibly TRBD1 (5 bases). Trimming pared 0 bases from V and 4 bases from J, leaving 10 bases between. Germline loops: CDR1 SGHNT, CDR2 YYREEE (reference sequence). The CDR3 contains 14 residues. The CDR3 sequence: CASSLAGLATEAFF. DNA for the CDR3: TGTGCCAGCAGCTTGGCAGGGCTGGCCACTGAAGCTTTCTTT.

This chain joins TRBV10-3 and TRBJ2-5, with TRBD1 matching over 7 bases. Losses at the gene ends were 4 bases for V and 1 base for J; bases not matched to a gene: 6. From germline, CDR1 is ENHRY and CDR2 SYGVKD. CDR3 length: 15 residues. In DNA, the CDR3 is TGTGCCATCAGTGGACCCGACAGGGCCCAAGAGACCCAGTACTTC. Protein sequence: CAISGPDRAQETQYF.